The sequence of this T cell receptor beta chain was determined in a study of blood T cell repertoires in COVID-19. Across the study: The United States, Italy and Spain supplied acute and convalescent COVID-19 samples. In each case, the material was cDNA or gDNA derived from T cells, B-cell-depleted T cells, or PBMCs.

Some clones are missing from TCRdb's copy, which holds only in-frame ones; the method was immunoSEQ multiplex PCR. The sample shows roughly 220,000 clones, 70% to 85% of them seen only once. Cohort placement rested on clinical history that participants reported themselves. In Cohort 3, a recovered donor had either two negative PCRs, clearance, or symptom resolution. CDR3 length: 12 amino acids. The V gene's germline CDR1 is MDHEN and CDR2 SYDVKM. V was pared by 5 bases and J by 10 bases, with 9 bases between. The chain carries TRBV28 and TRBJ1-6; D call uncertain. The sequence came from a man aged 40-49 years who had recovered from COVID-19. The sample comprised PBMCs or T cells enriched from blood (not recorded which). The CDR3 sequence is CASSPPGSPLHF. CDR3 DNA sequence: TGTGCCAGCAGTCCACCGGGGTCACCCCTCCACTTT.